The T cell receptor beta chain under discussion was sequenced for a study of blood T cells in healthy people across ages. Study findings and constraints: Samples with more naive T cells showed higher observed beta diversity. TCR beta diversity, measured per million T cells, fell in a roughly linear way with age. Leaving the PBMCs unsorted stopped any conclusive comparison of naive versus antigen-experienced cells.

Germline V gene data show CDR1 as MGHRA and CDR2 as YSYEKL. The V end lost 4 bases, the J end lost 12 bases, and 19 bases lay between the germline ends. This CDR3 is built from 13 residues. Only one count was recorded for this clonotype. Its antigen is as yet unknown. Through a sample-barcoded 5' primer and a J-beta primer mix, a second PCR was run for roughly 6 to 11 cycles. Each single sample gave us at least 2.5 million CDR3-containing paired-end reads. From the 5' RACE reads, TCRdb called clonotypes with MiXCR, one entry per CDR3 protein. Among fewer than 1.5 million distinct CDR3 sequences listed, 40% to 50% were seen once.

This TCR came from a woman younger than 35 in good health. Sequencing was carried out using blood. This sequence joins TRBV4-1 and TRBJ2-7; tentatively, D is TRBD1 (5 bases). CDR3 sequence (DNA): TGCGCCAGCAGCCGAGATCAAGGGGCGGAATGGTACTTC. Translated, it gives CASSRDQGAEWYF.